This entry lists 20 T cell receptor beta chains sequenced from one sample in a study of control samples from healthy donors and cancer patients (dated by TCRdb to between 2020 and 2021). Receptor amplification or capture employed the immunoSEQ multiplex PCR assay. The clones in this table, taken by TCRdb from immuneACCESS, are in-frame only. Not every clone is retained; where verified, under half of the shortfall comes from an unresolved V gene, and the cause of the rest is unknown. The sample data list around 100,000 clones, and approximately 90% of these were observed just once. The top ten clonotypes cover roughly 19% of the sample. Sequencing was carried out using PBMCs. These receptors were collected from a man aged 60 to 69 with lung cancer.

The rearrangement uses TRBV6-5 and TRBJ1-2, with 8 bases lining up with TRBD1. The germline V gene has CDR1 MNHEY and CDR2 SVGAGI. The J segment lost 10 bases and the V segment lost 3 bases, leaving 4 bases of the junction unmatched. The CDR3 totals 12 residues. CDR3 loop: CASSYDRGIYTF. CDR3 sequence (DNA): TGTGCCAGCAGTTATGACAGGGGCATCTACACCTTC.

The chain joins TRBV11-3 to TRBJ2-5, with TRBD2 matching 9 bases. V trimming: 4 bases; J trimming: 4 bases; junction bases outside the gene matches: 7. Germline CDR1 is SGHNT and CDR2 is YENEEA. The CDR3 covers 15 residues. This CDR3 reads CASSSRGGGAETQYF. DNA for the CDR3: TGTGCCAGCAGCTCGAGGGGCGGGGGGGCAGAGACCCAGTACTTC.

This chain uses TRBV5-1 with TRBJ1-1, with 10 bases matching TRBD1. Germline V gene data show CDR1 as SGHRS and CDR2 as YFSETQ. The CDR3 runs 15 residues. V gave up 4 bases and J gave up 5 bases; unmatched junction bases: 8. The CDR3 coding sequence is TGCGCCAGCAGCCCCGGGACAGGGGAAGATACTGAAGCTTTCTTT. Its protein product is CASSPGTGEDTEAFF.

The chain employs TRBV25-1 and TRBJ2-1, with D possibly being TRBD1 or TRBD2 (5 bases each). Per germline, CDR1 MGHDK and CDR2 SYGVNS. V lost 3 bases, J lost 5 bases, and 14 bases lay in between. There are 15 residues in the CDR3. The CDR3 DNA reads as TGTGCCAGCAGTGACCGGGGCTCCCTAAACAATGAGCAGTTCTTC. Translating gives CASSDRGSLNNEQFF. Using reference TRBV25-1 and TRBJ2-1 for the parts outside the CDR3, the full variable domain is EADIYQTPRYLVIGTGKKITLECSQTMGHDKMYWYQQDPGMELHLIHYSYGVNSTEKGDLSSESTVSRIRTEHFPLTLESARPSHTSQYLCASSDRGSLNNEQFFGPGTRLTVL.

CDR3 amino acids: CASSRSYGGGGSYEQYV. The CDR3 nucleotides are TGTGCCAGCAGCCGGTCATATGGGGGAGGGGGCTCCTACGAGCAGTACGTC. The chain is built from TRBV7-8 and TRBJ2-7; D perhaps matches TRBD2 (7 bases). The CDR3 runs to 17 residues. Between the trimmed V and J ends, which lost 5 bases and 0 bases, there was a span of 20 bases. Germline-derived CDR1 and CDR2 are SGHVS and FQNEAQ.

The chain recombines TRBV7-2 with TRBJ2-3; 12 positions agree with TRBD2. Germline V gene data show CDR1 as SGHTA and CDR2 as FQGNSA. The junction had 6 bases not matched to a gene; V was cut back by 0 bases and J by 2 bases. The CDR3 loop spans 18 amino acids. The CDR3 nucleotides read TGTGCCAGCAGCTTAGCTCCTGGACTAGCGGGACCCACAGATACGCAGTATTTT. Translation gives CASSLAPGLAGPTDTQYF.

The gene calls are TRBV27 and TRBJ1-5; perhaps TRBD1 as D (5 bases). V dropped 6 bases and J dropped 0 bases, with 12 bases sitting between them. The CDR3 contains 15 residues. Germline V lookup: CDR1 MNHEY, CDR2 SMNVEV (reference sequence). The chain's CDR3 is CASSPTVDSNQPQHF. In nucleotides, the CDR3 is TGTGCCAGCAGCCCGACAGTCGATAGCAATCAGCCCCAGCATTTT.

This clone appeared a single time. The chain has TRBV2 and TRBJ2-1; no reliable D call. V gave up 3 bases and J gave up 1 base, with 7 bases separating them. This CDR3 spans 14 amino acids. Germline CDR1 is SNHLY and CDR2 is FYNNEI. The CDR3 DNA reads TGTGCCAGCAGTGATGGCGGATCCTACAATGAGCAGTTCTTC. Translated: CASSDGGSYNEQFF. Combining the CDR3 with reference TRBV2 and TRBJ2-1 gives the whole variable domain EPEVTQTPSHQVTQMGQEVILRCVPISNHLYFYWYRQILGQKVEFLVSFYNNEISEKSEIFDDQFSVERPDGSNFTLKIRSTKLEDSAMYFCASSDGGSYNEQFFGPGTRLTVL.

The chain employs TRBV18 and TRBJ2-7; no firm D call. Per germline, CDR1 KGHSH and CDR2 LQKENI. The CDR3 totals 12 residues. The ends were cut back, 6 bases at V and 7 bases at J, with 13 bases in the middle. The CDR3 bases are TGTGCCAGCTCTCTTAATACGATGGAGCAGTACGTC. Translating gives CASSLNTMEQYV.

The chain recombines TRBV27 with TRBJ2-7, with TRBD2 matching over 8 bases. The CDR3 loop spans 14 amino acids. Per germline, CDR1 MNHEY and CDR2 SMNVEV (reference sequence). V trimming: 2 bases; J trimming: 5 bases; junction bases outside the gene matches: 5. The CDR3 loop is CASSLTGGDNEQYV. In DNA, the CDR3 is TGTGCCAGCAGTTTAACGGGGGGGGATAACGAGCAGTACGTC.

The chain couples TRBV7-8 to TRBJ1-1; 8 bases agree with TRBD1. J was trimmed by 4 bases and V by 5 bases; bases with no gene match: 12. The CDR3 has 16 residues. In germline, CDR1 is SGHVS, CDR2 FQNEAQ. For the CDR3, the DNA is TGTGCCAGCAGCATCCCCCCAGGGGGCGCGGGCACTGAAGCTTTCTTT. Translated: CASSIPPGGAGTEAFF.

The chain couples TRBV5-1 to TRBJ2-1, with 8 nucleotides matching TRBD1. The CDR3 contains 15 residues. V dropped 4 bases and J dropped 0; count of bases not matched to a gene: 3. CDR1 SGHRS and CDR2 YFSETQ come from the germline V gene. CDR3 in amino acids: CASSPQGASYNEQFF. The CDR3 bases are TGCGCCAGCAGCCCGCAGGGGGCCTCCTACAATGAGCAGTTCTTC.

This clone was picked up a small number of times. The V call is TRBV7-3, the J call TRBJ2-2; D might be TRBD2 (5 bases). Trimming removed 5 bases from V and 9 bases from J, with 13 bases in between. CDR1 is SGHTA, CDR2 FQGTGA, per germline. This CDR3 is 13 amino acids long. The CDR3 protein is CASSQVGSRELFF. CDR3 coding DNA: TGTGCCAGCAGCCAAGTGGGGAGCCGGGAGCTGTTTTTT.

The genes are TRBV5-1 and TRBJ1-2; weak D call: TRBD1 (6 bases). V was pared by 0 bases and J by 3 bases, with 9 bases between. CDR1 SGHRS and CDR2 YFSETQ come from the germline V gene. This CDR3 comprises 14 residues. The CDR3 sequence: CASSLDRVDYGYTF. The CDR3, as DNA: TGCGCCAGCAGCTTGGACAGGGTGGACTATGGCTACACCTTC.

The sample holds a few counts of this clone. The chain links TRBV6-5 to TRBJ2-1; 9 positions match TRBD2. The CDR3 is 14 amino acids. Germline assignment: CDR1 MNHEY and CDR2 SVGAGI. The V gene end was trimmed by 2 bases and the J gene end by 10 bases; junction bases not matched to a gene: 6. The CDR3 region is CASSYARGGVEQFF. The CDR3 bases are TGTGCCAGCAGTTACGCGCGGGGGGGCGTGGAGCAGTTCTTC.

In DNA, the CDR3 is TGTGCTAGTGGACTAGCGGGGGACGGAGAGACCCAGTACTTC. Translation: CASGLAGDGETQYF. The J gene is TRBJ2-5, the V gene TRBV12-5; the match to TRBD2 covers 11 bases. Germline lookup yields CDR1 LGHNT and CDR2 FRNRAP. J gave up 4 bases and V 6 bases, and 4 bases lay outside the gene matches. The CDR3 is 14 amino acids.

V and J are TRBV7-7 and TRBJ1-1, with D unclear. Trimming took off 1 base at V and 0 bases at J, with 24 bases between the two ends. The CDR3 covers 20 residues. The germline gives CDR1 SSHAT, CDR2 FNYEAQ (reference sequence). The CDR3, as DNA: TGTGCCAGCAGCTTAGTAATCTCTGGGCAGAATAAGCGTATGAACACTGAAGCTTTCTTT. This sequence encodes CASSLVISGQNKRMNTEAFF.

The CDR3 spells CASSQEGLNTEAFF. The CDR3 coding sequence is TGTGCCAGCAGCCAAGAGGGGCTGAACACTGAAGCTTTCTTT. The chain links TRBV3-1 (or the pseudogene TRBV3-2) to TRBJ1-1; weak D call: TRBD1 (5 bases). The CDR3 sequence is 14 residues long. V lost 0 bases to trimming and J lost 0 bases, with 5 bases between them. Per germline, CDR1 LGHDT and CDR2 YNNKEL (reference sequence).

The chain couples TRBV5-1 to TRBJ2-3; D not resolved. From germline, CDR1 is SGHRS and CDR2 YFSETQ. Trimming removed 5 bases from V and 3 bases from J, with 13 bases in between. The CDR3 is 14 amino acids. Written as DNA, the CDR3 is TGCGCCAGCAGTGTGTACTTAGGAACAGATACGCAGTATTTT. Protein product: CASSVYLGTDTQYF.

The rearrangement links TRBV5-1 to TRBJ2-7; D not certain. This CDR3 spans 11 amino acids. CDR1 and CDR2 from the germline V gene are SGHRS and YFSETQ. With 4 bases removed from V and 2 bases from J, the gap between germline ends came to 4 bases. The CDR3 DNA reads as TGCGCCAGCAGCACGGCCTACGAGCAGTACTTC. As protein: CASSTAYEQYF.